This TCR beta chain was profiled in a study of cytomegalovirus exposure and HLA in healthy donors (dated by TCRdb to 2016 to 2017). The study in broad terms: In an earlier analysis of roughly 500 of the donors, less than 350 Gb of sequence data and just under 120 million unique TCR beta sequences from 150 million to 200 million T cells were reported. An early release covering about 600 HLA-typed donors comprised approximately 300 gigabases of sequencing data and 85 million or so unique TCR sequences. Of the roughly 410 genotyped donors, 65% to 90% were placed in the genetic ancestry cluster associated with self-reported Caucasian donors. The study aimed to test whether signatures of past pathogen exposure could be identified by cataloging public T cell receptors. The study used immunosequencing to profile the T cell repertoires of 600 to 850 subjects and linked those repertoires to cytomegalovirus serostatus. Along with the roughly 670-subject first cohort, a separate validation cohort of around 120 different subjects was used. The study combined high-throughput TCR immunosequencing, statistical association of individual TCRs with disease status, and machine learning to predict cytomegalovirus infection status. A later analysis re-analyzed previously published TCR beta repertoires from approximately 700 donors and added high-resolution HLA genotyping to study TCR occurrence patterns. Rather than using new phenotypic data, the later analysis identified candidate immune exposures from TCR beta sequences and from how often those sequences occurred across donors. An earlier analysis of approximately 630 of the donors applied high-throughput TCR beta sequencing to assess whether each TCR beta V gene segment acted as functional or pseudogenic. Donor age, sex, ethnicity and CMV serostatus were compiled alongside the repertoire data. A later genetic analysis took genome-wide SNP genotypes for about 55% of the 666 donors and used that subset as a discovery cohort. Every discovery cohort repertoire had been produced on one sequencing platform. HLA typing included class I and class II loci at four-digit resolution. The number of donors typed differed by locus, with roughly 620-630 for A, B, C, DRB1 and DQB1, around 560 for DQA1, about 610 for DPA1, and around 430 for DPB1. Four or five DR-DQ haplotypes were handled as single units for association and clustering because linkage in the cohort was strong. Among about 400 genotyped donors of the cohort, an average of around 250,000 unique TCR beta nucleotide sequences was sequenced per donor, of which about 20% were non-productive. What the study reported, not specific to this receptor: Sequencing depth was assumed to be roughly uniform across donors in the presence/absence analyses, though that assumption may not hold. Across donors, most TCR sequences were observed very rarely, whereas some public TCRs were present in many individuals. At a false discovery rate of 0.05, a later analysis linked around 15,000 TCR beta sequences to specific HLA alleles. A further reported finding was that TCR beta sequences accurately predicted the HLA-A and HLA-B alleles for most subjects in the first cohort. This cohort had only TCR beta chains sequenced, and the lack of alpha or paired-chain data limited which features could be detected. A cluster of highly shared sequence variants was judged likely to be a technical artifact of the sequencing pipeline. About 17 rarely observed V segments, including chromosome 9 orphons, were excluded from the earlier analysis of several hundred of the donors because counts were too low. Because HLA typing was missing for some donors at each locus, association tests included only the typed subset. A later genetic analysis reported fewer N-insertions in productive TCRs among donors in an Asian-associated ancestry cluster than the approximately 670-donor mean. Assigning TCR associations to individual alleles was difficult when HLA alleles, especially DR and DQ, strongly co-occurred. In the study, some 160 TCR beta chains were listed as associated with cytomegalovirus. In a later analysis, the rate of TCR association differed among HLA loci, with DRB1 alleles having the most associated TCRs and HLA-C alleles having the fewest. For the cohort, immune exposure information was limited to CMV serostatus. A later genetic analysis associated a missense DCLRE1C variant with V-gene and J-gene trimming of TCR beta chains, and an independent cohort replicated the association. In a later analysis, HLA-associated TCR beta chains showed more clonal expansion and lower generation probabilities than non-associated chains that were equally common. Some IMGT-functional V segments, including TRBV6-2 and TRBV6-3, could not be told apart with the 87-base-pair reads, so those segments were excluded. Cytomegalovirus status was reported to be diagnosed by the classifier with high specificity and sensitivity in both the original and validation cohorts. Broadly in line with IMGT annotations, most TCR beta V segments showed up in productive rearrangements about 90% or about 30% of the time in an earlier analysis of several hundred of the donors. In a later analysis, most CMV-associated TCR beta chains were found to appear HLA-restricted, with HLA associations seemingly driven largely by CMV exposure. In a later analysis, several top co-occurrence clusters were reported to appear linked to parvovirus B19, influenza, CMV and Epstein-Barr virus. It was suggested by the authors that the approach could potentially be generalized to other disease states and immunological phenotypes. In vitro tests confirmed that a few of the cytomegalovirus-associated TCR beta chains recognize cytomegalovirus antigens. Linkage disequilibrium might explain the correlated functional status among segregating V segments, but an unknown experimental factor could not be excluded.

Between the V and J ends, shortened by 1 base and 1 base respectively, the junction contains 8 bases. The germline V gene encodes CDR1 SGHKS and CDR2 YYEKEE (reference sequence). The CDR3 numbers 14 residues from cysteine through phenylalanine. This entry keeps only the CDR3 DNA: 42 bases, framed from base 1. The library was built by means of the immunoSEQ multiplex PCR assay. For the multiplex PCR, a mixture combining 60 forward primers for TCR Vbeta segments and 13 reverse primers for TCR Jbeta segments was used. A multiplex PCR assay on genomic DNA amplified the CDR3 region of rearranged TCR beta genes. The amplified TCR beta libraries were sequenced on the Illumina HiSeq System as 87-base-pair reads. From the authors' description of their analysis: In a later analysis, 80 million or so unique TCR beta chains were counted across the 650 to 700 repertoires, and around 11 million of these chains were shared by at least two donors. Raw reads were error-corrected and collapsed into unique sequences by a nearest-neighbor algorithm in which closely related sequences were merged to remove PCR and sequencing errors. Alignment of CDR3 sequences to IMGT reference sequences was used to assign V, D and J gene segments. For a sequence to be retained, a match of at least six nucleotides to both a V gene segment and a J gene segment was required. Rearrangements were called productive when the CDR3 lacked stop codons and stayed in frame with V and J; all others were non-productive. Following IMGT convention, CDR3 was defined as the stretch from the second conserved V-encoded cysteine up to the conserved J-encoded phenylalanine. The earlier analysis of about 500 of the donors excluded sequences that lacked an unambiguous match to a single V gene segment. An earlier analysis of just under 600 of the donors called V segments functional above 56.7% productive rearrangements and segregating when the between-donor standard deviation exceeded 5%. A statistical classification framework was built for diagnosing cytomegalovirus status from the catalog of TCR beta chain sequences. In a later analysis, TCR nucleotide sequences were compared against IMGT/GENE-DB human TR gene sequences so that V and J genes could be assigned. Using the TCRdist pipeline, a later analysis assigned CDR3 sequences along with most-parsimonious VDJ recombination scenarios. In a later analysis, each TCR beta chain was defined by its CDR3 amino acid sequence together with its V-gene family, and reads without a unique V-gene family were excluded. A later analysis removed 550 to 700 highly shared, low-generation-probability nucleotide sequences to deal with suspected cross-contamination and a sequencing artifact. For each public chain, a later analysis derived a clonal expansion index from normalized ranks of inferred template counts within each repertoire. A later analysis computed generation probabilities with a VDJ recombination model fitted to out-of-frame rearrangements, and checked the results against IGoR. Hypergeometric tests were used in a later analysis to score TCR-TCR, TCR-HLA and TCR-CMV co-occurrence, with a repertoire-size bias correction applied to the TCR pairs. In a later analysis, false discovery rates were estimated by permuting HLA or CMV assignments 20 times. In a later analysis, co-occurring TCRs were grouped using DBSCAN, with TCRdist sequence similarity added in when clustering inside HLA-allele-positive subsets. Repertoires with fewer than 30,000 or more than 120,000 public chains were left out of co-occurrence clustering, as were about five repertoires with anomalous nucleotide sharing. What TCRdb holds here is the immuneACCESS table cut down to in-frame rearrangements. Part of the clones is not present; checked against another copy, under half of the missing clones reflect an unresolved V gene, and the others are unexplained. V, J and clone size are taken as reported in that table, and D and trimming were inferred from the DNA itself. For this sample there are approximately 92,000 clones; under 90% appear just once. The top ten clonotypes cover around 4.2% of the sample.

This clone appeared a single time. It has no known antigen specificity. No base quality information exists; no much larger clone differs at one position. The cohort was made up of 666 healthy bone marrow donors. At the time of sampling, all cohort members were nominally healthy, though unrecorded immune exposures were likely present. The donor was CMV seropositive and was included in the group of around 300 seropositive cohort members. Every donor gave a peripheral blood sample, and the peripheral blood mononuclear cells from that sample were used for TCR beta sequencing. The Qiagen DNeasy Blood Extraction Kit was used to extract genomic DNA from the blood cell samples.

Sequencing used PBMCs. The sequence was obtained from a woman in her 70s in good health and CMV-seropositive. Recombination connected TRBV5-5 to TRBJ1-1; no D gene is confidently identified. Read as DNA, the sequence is TGTGCCAGCAGCTTGACAGTCAAGAACACTGAAGCTTTCTTT. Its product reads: CASSLTVKNTEAFF.